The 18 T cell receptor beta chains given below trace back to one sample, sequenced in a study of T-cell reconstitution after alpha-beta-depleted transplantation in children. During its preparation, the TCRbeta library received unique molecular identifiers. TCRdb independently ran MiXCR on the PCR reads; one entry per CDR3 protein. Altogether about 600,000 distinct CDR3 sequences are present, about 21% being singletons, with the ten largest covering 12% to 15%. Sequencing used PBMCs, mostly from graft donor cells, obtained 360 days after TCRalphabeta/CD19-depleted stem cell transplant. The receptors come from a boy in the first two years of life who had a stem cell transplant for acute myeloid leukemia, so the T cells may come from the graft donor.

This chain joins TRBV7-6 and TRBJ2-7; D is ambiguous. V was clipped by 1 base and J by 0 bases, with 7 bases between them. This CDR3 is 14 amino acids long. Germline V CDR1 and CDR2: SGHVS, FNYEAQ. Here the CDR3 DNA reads TGTGCCAGCAGCTTAGGCCACAGCTCCTACGAGCAGTACTTC. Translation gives CASSLGHSSYEQYF.

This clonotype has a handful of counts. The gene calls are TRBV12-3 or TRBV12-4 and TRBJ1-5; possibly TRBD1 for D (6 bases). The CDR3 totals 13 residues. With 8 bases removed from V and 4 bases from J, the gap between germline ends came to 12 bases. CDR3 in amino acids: CASWKGHNQPQHF. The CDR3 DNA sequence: TGTGCCAGCTGGAAGGGACATAATCAGCCCCAGCATTTT.

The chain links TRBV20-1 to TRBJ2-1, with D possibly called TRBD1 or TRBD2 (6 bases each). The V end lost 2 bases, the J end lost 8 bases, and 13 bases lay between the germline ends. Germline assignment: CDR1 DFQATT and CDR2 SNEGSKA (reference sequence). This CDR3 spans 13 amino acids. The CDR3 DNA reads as TGCAGTGCTAGATGGGGGGCCCACGATGAGCAGTTCTTC. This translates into CSARWGAHDEQFF.

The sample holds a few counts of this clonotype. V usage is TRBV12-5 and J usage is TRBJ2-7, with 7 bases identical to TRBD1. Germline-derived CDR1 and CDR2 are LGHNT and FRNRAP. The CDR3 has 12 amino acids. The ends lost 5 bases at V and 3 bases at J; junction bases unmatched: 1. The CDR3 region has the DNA TGTGCTAGTGGTCCAGGGGGCTACGAGCAGTACTTC. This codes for CASGPGGYEQYF.

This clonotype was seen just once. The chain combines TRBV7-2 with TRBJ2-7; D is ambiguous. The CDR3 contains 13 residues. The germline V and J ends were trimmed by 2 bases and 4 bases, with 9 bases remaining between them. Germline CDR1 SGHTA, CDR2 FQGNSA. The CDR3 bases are TGTGCCAGCAGCTTATGGGCCGAGTACGAGCAGTACTTC. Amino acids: CASSLWAEYEQYF. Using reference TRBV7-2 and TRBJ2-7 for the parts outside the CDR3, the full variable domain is GAGVSQSPSNKVTEKGKDVELRCDPISGHTALYWYRQSLGQGLEFLIYFQGNSAPDKSGLPSDRFSAERTGGSVSTLTIQRTQQEDSAVYLCASSLWAEYEQYFGPGTRLTVT.

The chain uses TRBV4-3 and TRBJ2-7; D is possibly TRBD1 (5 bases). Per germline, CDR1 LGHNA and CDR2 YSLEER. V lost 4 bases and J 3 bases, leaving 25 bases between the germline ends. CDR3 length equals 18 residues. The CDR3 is CASSRAQSQGQVNYEQYF. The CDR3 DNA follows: TGCGCCAGCAGCCGCGCACAGTCGCAGGGTCAGGTAAACTACGAGCAGTACTTC.

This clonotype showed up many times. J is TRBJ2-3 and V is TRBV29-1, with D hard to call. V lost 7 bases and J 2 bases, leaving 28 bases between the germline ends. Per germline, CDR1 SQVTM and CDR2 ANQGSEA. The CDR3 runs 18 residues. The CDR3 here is CSAKPWPPYLGSTDTQYF. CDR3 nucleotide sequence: TGCAGCGCCAAACCCTGGCCACCCTACTTGGGGTCCACAGATACGCAGTATTTT.

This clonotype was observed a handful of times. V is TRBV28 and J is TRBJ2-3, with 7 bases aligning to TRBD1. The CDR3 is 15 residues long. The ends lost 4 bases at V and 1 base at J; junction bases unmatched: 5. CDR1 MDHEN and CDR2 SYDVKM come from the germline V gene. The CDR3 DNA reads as TGTGCCAGCAGTTCGACAGGGTTGGGCACAGATACGCAGTATTTT. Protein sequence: CASSSTGLGTDTQYF. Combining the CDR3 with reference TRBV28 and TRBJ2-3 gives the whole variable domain DVKVTQSSRYLVKRTGEKVFLECVQDMDHENMFWYRQDPGLGLRLIYFSYDVKMKEKGDIPEGYSVSREKKERFSLILESASTNQTSMYLCASSSTGLGTDTQYFGPGTRLTVL.

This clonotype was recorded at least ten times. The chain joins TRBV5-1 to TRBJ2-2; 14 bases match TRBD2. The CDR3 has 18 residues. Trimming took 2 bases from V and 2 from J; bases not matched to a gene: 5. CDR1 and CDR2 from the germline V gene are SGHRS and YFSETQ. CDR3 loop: CASSFGLAGGINTGELFF. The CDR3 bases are TGCGCCAGCAGCTTCGGACTAGCGGGGGGAATAAACACCGGGGAGCTGTTTTTT.

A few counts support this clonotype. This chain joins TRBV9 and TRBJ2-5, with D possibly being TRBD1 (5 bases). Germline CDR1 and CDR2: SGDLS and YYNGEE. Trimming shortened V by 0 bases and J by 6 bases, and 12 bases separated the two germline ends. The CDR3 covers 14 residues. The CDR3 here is CASSVDAGHKTQYF. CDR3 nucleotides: TGTGCCAGCAGCGTAGATGCAGGGCATAAGACCCAGTACTTC.

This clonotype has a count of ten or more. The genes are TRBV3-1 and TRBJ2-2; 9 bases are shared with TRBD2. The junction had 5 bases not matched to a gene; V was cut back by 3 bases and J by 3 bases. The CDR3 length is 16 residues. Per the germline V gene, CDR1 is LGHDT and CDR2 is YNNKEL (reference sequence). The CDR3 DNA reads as TGTGCCAGCAGCCACGCCCTAGCGGGGTACACCGGGGAGCTGTTTTTT. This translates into CASSHALAGYTGELFF.

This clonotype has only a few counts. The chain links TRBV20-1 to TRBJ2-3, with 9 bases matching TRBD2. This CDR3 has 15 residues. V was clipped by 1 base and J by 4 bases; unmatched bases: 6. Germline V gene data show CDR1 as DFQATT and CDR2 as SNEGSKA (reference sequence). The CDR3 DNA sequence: TGCAGTGCTAGAGGGGGACTAGCTAGGGCAGATACGCAGTATTTT. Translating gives CSARGGLARADTQYF.

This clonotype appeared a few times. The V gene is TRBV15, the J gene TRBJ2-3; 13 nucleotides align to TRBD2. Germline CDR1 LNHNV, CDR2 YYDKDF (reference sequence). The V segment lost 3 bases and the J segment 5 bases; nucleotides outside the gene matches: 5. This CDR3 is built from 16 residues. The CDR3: CATSSPGTSGEDTQYF. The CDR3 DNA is TGTGCCACCAGCAGTCCGGGGACTAGCGGGGAAGATACGCAGTATTTT.

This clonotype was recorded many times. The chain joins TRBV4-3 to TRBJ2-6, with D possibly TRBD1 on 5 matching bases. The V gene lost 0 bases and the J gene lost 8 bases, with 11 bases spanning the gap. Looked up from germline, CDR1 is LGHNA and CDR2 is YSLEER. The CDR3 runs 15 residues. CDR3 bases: TGCGCCAGCAGCCAAGATCGACAGTCTACCAACGTCCTGACTTTC. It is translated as CASSQDRQSTNVLTF.

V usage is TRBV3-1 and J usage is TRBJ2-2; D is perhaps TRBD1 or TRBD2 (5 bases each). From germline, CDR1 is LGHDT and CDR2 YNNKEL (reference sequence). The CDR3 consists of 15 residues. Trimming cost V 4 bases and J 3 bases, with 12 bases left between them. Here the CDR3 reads CASSPNRRHTGELFF. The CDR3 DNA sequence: TGTGCCAGCAGCCCAAACAGGAGGCACACCGGGGAGCTGTTTTTT.

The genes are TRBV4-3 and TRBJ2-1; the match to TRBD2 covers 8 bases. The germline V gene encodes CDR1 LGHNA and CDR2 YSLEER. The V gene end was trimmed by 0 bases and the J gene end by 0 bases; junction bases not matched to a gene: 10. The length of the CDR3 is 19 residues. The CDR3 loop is CASSQDALAGKSSYNEQFF. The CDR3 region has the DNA TGCGCCAGCAGCCAAGATGCGTTAGCGGGGAAGAGCTCCTACAATGAGCAGTTCTTC.

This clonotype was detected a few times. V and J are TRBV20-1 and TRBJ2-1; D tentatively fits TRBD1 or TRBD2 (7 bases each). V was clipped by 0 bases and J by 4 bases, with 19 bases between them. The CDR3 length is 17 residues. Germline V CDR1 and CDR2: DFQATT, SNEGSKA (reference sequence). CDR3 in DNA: TGCAGTGCTAGAGATAGGGAGGGGGACAGACATTACAATGAGCAGTTCTTC. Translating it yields CSARDREGDRHYNEQFF.

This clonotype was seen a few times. Here the CDR3 DNA reads TGTGCCAGCCGGGGCGAGGCCTACAATGAGCAGTTCTTC. It codes for CASRGEAYNEQFF. The V gene is TRBV9, the J gene TRBJ2-1; D tentatively fits TRBD1 or TRBD2 (5 bases each). This CDR3 comprises 13 residues. Trimming pared 7 bases from V and 2 bases from J, leaving 10 bases between. CDR1 and CDR2 from the germline V gene are SGDLS and YYNGEE.